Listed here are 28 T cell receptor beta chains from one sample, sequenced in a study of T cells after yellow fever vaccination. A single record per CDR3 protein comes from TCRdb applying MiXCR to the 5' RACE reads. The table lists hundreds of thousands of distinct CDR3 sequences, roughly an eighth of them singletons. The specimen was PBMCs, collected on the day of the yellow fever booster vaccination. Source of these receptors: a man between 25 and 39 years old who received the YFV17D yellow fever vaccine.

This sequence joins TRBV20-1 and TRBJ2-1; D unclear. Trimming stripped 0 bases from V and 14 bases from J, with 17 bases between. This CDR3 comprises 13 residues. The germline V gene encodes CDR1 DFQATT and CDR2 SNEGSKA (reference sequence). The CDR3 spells CSARDQEGVREFF. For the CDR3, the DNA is TGCAGTGCTAGAGATCAGGAAGGAGTTCGGGAGTTCTTC.

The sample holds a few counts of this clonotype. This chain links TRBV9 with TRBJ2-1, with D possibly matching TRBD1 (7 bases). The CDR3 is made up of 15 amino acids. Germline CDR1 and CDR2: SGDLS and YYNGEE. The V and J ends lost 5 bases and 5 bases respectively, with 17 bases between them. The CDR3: CASREGASEHNEQFF. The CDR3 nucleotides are TGTGCCAGCAGGGAGGGGGCTAGCGAGCACAATGAGCAGTTCTTC.

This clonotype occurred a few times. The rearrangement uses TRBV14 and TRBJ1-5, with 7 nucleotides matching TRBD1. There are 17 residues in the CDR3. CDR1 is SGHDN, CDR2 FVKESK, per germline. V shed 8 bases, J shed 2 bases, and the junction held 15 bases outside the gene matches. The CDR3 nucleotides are TGTGCCAGCGGATCCCGGGACAGACAAGTGGGCAATCAGCCCCAGCATTTT. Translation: CASGSRDRQVGNQPQHF.

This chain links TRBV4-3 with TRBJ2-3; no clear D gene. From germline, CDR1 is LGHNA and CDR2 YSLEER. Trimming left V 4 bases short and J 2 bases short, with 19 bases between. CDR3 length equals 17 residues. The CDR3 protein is CASSPLSSWASTDTQYF. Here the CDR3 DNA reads TGCGCCAGCAGCCCCTTGAGTAGCTGGGCTTCCACAGATACGCAGTATTTT.

The CDR3 DNA follows: TGTGCCAGCGGTCTGTTGAGCACCGGGGAGCTGTTTTTT. This translates into CASGLLSTGELFF. The rearrangement uses TRBV2 and TRBJ2-2; D gene unclear. CDR3 size: 13 residues. Trimming shortened V by 8 bases and J by 4 bases, and 11 bases separated the two germline ends. CDR1 is SNHLY, CDR2 FYNNEI, per germline. Together with reference TRBV2 and TRBJ2-2, the CDR3 gives the full variable domain: EPEVTQTPSHQVTQMGQEVILRCVPISNHLYFYWYRQILGQKVEFLVSFYNNEISEKSEIFDDQFSVERPDGSNFTLKIRSTKLEDSAMYFCASGLLSTGELFFGEGSRLTVL.

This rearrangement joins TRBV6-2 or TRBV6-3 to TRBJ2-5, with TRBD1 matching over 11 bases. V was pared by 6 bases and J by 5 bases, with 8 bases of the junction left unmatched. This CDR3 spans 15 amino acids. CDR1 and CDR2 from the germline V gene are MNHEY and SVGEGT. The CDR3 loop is CASRRTGGYAETQYF. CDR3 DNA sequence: TGTGCCAGCAGGCGGACAGGGGGCTATGCGGAGACCCAGTACTTC.

CDR3 amino acids: CSAKIGRTLQETQYF. In DNA form, the CDR3 reads TGCAGTGCTAAGATCGGTCGGACATTACAAGAGACCCAGTACTTC. The rearrangement uses TRBV20-1 and TRBJ2-5; tentative D call: TRBD1 (5 bases). The germline V gene encodes CDR1 DFQATT and CDR2 SNEGSKA (reference sequence). Trimming shortened V by 4 bases and J by 2 bases, and 17 bases separated the two germline ends. CDR3 size: 15 residues.

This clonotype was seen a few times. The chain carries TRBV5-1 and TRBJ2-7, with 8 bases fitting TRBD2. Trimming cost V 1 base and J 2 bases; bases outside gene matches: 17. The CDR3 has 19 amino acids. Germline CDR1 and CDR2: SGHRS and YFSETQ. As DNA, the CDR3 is TGCGCCAGCAGCTTGTTTCTAGCCAGCGGGAGTGAGCAGCCCTACGAGCAGTACTTC. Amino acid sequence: CASSLFLASGSEQPYEQYF. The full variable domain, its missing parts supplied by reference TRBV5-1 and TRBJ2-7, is KAGVTQTPRYLIKTRGQQVTLSCSPISGHRSVSWYQQTPGQGLQFLFEYFSETQRNKGNFPGRFSGRQFSNSRSEMNVSTLELGDSALYLCASSLFLASGSEQPYEQYFGPGTRLTVT.

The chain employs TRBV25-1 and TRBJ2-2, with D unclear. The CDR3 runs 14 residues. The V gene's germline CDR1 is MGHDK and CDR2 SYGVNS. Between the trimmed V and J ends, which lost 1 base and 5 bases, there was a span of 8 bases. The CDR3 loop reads CASSESVWTGELFF. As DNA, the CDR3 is TGTGCCAGCAGTGAATCAGTGTGGACCGGGGAGCTGTTTTTT.

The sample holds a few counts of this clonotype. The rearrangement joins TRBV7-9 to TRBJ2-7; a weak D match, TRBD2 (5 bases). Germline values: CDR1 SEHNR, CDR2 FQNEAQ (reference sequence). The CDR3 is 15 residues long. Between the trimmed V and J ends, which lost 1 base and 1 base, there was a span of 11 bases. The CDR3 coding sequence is TGTGCCAGCAGCTTAGGAGGGAGTCGGTCCTACGAGCAGTACTTC. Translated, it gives CASSLGGSRSYEQYF.

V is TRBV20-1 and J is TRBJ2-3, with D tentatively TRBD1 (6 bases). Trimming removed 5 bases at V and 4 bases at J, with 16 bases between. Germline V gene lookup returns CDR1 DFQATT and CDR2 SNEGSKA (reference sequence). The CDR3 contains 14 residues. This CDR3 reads CSAGQPQSSDTQYF. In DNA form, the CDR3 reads TGCAGTGCTGGACAGCCCCAGTCCTCAGATACGCAGTATTTT.

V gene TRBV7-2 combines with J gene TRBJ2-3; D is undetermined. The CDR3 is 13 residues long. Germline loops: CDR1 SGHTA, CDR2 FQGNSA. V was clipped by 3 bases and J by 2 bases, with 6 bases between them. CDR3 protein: CASSFFDTDTQYF. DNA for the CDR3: TGTGCCAGCAGCTTCTTCGACACAGATACGCAGTATTTT.

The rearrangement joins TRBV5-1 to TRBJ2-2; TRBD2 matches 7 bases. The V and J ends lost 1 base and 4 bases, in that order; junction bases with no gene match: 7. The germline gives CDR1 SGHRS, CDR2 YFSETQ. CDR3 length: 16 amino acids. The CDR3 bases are TGCGCCAGCAGCTTGTCGGCGGGAGAGGGCACCGGGGAGCTGTTTTTT. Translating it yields CASSLSAGEGTGELFF.

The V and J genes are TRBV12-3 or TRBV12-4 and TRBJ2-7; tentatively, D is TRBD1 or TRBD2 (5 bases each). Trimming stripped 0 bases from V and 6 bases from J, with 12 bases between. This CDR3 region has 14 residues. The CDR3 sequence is CASSLARGVGEQYF. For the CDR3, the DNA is TGTGCCAGCAGTTTAGCGAGAGGGGTGGGCGAGCAGTACTTC.

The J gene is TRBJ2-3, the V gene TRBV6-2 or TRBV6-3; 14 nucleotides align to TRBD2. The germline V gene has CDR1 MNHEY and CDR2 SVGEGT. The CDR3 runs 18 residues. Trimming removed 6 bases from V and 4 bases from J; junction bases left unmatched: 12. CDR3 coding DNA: TGTGCCAGCAGGGGACTAGCGGGAGCCACGGTTTCTCCAGATACGCAGTATTTT. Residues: CASRGLAGATVSPDTQYF.

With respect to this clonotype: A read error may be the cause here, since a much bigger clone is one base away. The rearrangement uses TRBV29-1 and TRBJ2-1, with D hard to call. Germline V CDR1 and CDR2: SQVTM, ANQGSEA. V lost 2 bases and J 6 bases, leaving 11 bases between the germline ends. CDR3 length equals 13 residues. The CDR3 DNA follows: TGCAGCGTTGAATGGGCTTCGAGCAATGAGCAGTTCTTC. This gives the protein CSVEWASSNEQFF.

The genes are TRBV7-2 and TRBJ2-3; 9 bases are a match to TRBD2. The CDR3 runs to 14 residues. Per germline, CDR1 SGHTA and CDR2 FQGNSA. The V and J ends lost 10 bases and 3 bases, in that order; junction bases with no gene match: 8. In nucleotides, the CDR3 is TGTGCCACCACAGCGGGAGGAGGAACAGATACGCAGTATTTT. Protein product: CATTAGGGTDTQYF.

CDR3 in amino acids: CASSLQVEREQYF. The CDR3 DNA is TGTGCCAGCAGCTTACAAGTCGAGAGGGAGCAGTACTTC. The rearrangement links TRBV7-2 to TRBJ2-7; no clear D gene. CDR1 SGHTA and CDR2 FQGNSA come from the germline V gene. This CDR3 has 13 amino acids. V lost 2 bases and J lost 7, with 12 bases in between.

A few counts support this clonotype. For the CDR3, the DNA is TGCAGTGCTAGGCTCTCCGGGCTCGGGTATGGCTACACCTTC. Its translation: CSARLSGLGYGYTF. This chain joins TRBV20-1 and TRBJ1-2; D gene ambiguous. The germline CDR1 and CDR2 sequences are DFQATT and SNEGSKA (reference sequence). The CDR3 extends over 14 amino acids. V lost 3 bases, J lost 5 bases, and 16 bases lay in between.

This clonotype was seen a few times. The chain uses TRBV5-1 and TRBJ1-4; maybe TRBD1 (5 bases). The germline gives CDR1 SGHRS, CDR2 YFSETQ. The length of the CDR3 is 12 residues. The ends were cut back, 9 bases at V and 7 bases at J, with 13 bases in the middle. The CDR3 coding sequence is TGCGCCAAAGGGGATTGCGGTGAAAAACTGTTTTTT. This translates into CAKGDCGEKLFF.

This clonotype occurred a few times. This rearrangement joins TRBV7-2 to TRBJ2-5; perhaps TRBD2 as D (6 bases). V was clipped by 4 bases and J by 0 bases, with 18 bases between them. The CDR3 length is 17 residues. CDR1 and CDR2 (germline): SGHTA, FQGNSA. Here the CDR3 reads CASSSWAGGTYQETQYF. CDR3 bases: TGTGCCAGCAGCTCGTGGGCGGGCGGGACCTACCAAGAGACCCAGTACTTC.

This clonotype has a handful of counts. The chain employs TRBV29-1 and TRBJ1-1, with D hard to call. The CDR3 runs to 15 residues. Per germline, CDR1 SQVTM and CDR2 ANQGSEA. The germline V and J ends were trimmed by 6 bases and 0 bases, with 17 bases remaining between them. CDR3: CSVVVTRRMNTEAFF. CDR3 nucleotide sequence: TGCAGCGTCGTAGTCACGCGGCGAATGAACACTGAAGCTTTCTTT.

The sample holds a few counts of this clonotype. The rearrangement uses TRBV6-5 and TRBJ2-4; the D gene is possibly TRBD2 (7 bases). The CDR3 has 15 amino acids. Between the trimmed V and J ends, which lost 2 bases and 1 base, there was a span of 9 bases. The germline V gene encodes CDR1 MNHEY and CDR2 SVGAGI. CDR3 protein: CASSYGGAAKNIQYF. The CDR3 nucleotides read TGTGCCAGCAGTTACGGGGGGGCGGCCAAAAACATTCAGTACTTC.

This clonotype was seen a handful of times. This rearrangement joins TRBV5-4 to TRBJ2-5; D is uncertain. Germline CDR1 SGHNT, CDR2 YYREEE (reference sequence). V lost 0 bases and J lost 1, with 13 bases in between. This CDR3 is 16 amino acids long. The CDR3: CASSLAPGWGQETQYF. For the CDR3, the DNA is TGTGCCAGCAGCTTGGCTCCGGGTTGGGGCCAAGAGACCCAGTACTTC. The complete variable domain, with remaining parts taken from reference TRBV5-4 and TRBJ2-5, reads ETGVTQSPTHLIKTRGQQVTLRCSSQSGHNTVSWYQQALGQGPQFIFQYYREEENGRGNFPPRFSGLQFPNYSSELNVNALELDDSALYLCASSLAPGWGQETQYFGPGTRLLVL.

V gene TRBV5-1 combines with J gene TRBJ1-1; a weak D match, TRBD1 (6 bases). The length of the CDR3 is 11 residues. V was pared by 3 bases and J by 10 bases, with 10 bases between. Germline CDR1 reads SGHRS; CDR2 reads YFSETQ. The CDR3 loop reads CASSSEGGAFF. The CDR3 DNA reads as TGCGCCAGCAGCTCCGAGGGGGGAGCTTTCTTT.

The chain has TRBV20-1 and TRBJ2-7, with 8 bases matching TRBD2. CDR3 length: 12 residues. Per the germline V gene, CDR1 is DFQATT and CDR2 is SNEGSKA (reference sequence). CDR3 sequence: CSASTGRVEQYF. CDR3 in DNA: TGCAGCGCCTCCACCGGGAGGGTCGAGCAGTACTTC.

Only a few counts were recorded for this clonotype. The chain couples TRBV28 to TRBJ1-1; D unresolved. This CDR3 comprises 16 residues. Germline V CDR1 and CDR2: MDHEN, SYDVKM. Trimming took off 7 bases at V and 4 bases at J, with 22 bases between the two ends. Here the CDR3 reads CASTLFDGFTLTEAFF. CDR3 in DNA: TGTGCCAGCACTCTCTTTGACGGTTTTACCCTCACTGAAGCTTTCTTT.

In nucleotides, the CDR3 is TGCGCCAGCAGCTTCATGCAGGGGCACCAGTTCAATGAGCAGTTCTTC. Its translation: CASSFMQGHQFNEQFF. The J gene is TRBJ2-1, the V gene TRBV5-1; weak D call: TRBD1 (6 bases). Germline values: CDR1 SGHRS, CDR2 YFSETQ. The CDR3 contains 16 residues. Trimming stripped 2 bases from V and 6 bases from J, with 18 bases between.